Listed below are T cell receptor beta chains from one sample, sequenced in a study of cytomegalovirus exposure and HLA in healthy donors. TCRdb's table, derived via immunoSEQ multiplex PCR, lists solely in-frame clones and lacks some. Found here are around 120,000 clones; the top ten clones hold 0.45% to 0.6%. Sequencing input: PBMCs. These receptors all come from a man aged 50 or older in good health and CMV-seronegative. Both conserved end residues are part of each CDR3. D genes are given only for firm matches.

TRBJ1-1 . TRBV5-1 TGCGCCAGCAGCTTAGACTGGAACACTGAAGCTTTCTTT CASSLDWNTEAFF
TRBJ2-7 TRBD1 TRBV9 TGTGCCAGCAGCGTGGGGGACAGGGGGGTTTACGAGCAGTACTTC CASSVGDRGVYEQYF
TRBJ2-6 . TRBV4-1 TGCGCCAGCAGCCAAGATCGAGTCCTCTCTGGGGCCAACGTCCTGACTTTC CASSQDRVLSGANVLTF
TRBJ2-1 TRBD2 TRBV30 TGTGCCTCTGATTCATCTAGCGGGAGACGGCAGTTCTTC CASDSSSGRRQFF
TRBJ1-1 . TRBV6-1 TGTGCCAGCAGCCCGGGGGGTCTGGACACTGAAGCTTTCTTT CASSPGGLDTEAFF
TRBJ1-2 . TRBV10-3 TGTGCCACCAGCGTTGGAGTTAGTGGTGGCTACACCTTC CATSVGVSGGYTF
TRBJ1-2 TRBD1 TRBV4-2 TGTGCCAGCAGCCAAGGGACAGGGCGATATGGCTACACCTTC CASSQGTGRYGYTF
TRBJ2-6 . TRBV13 TGTGCCAGCAGCTTAATGGAGCGCTCTGGGGCCAACGTCCTGACTTTC CASSLMERSGANVLTF
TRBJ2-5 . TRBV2 TGTGCCAGCAGGACCGGGCAAGAGACCCAGTACTTC CASRTGQETQYF
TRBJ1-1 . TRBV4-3 TGCGCCAGCAGCCAAGGACTGCAGAACACTGAAGCTTTCTTT CASSQGLQNTEAFF
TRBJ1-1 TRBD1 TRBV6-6 TGTGCCAGCAAAATAACAGGGGAGTCCACTGAAGCTTTCTTT CASKITGESTEAFF
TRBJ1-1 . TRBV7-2 TGTGCCAGCAGCTTAGTAGTCCAGAACACTGAAGCTTTCTTT CASSLVVQNTEAFF
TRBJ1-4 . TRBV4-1 TGCGCCAGCAGCCAACGCGGGGGGGGAACTAATGAAAAACTGTTTTTT CASSQRGGGTNEKLFF
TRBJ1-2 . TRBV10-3 TGTGCCATCAGTGGCGACCGGAGCCTAGCTAACTATGGCTACACCTTC CAISGDRSLANYGYTF
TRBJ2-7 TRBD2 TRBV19 TGTGCCAGTAGTATCCTAGCGGGGACCTACGAGCAGTACTTC CASSILAGTYEQYF
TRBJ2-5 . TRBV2 TGTGCCAGCAGAAGGCGGGACCGAGAGACCCAGTACTTC CASRRRDRETQYF
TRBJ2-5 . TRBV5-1 TGCGCCAGCAGCTCCCCCCCGGTAGAGACCCAGTACTTC CASSSPPVETQYF
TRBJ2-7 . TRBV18 TGTGCCAGCTCACCAAAGGGGAGGGGGAACTACGAGCAGTACTTC CASSPKGRGNYEQYF
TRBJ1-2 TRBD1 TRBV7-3 TGTGCCAGCAGCAGGGGGGACAGAGATGGCTACACCTTC CASSRGDRDGYTF
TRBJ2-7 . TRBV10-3 TGTGCCATCAGTGAGCGGGGGAGCTACGAGCAGTACTTC CAISERGSYEQYF
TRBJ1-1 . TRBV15 TGTGCCACCAGCGAACAGGCAAACACTGAAGCTTTCTTT CATSEQANTEAFF
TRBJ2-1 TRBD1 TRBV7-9 TGTGCCAGCAGTCCTCAGGGGGTATACTACAATGAGCAGTTCTTC CASSPQGVYYNEQFF
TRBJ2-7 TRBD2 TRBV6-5 TGTGCCAGCAGTCTAAGGGACGGGGGGAACTACGAGCAGTACTTC CASSLRDGGNYEQYF
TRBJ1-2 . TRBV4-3 TGCGCCAGCAGCCAAGATACGGGGAACTATGGCTACACCTTC CASSQDTGNYGYTF
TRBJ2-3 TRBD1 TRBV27 TGTGCCAGCACCCACAGGGGCCTCACAGATACGCAGTATTTT CASTHRGLTDTQYF
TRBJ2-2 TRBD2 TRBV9 TGTGCCAGCAGCGTAGTTGCGGGAGGGCGGGACACCGGGGAGCTGTTTTTT CASSVVAGGRDTGELFF
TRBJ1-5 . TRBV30 TGTGCCTGGGACACCGGCAATCAGCCCCAGCATTTT CAWDTGNQPQHF
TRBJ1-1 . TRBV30 TGTGCCCGCACCTCACGACTTCAACGGAGAGGACAGAACACTGAAGCTTTCTTT CARTSRLQRRGQNTEAFF